These 20 T cell receptor beta chains were sequenced from one sample in a study of cytomegalovirus exposure and HLA in healthy donors. Sequencing was performed with immunoSEQ multiplex PCR; in TCRdb, only in-frame clones are kept and a portion is missing. Among 150,000 to 200,000 clones listed, 90% to 97% were seen once. Sequenced material: PBMCs. These receptors were obtained from a woman aged 18 to 35 in good health and CMV-seronegative.

The J gene is TRBJ2-5, the V gene TRBV10-3; 9 bases line up with TRBD2. This CDR3 contains 14 residues. Germline V gives CDR1 ENHRY, CDR2 SYGVKD. V trimming: 11 bases; J trimming: 1 base; junction bases outside the gene matches: 8. The CDR3 region has the DNA TGTGCCTCCCGGGCTAGCGGGATCCAAGAGACCCAGTACTTC. Translated: CASRASGIQETQYF.

The V gene is TRBV4-1, the J gene TRBJ1-1, with 9 nucleotides matching TRBD1. V dropped 4 bases and J dropped 3; count of bases not matched to a gene: 0. The CDR3 runs 13 residues. The germline gives CDR1 MGHRA, CDR2 YSYEKL. The CDR3: CASSRQGDTEAFF. CDR3 sequence (DNA): TGCGCCAGCAGCCGACAGGGGGACACTGAAGCTTTCTTT.

V gene TRBV11-2 combines with J gene TRBJ2-1; D may be TRBD2 (5 bases). V gave up 3 bases and J gave up 5 bases, with 14 bases separating them. From germline, CDR1 is SGHAT and CDR2 FQNNGV. The CDR3 is made up of 15 amino acids. The CDR3 loop reads CASSFRGNYNNEQFF. CDR3 in DNA: TGTGCCAGCAGCTTTCGGGGAAACTATAACAATGAGCAGTTCTTC.

This chain links TRBV30 with TRBJ2-6; D is unclear. This CDR3 contains 15 residues. Trimming pared 5 bases from V and 0 bases from J, leaving 11 bases between. Germline V CDR1 and CDR2: GTSNPN, SVGIG (reference sequence). CDR3 in DNA: TGTGCCTGGTGGCGGTCCTTCTCTGGGGCCAACGTCCTGACTTTC. Translated, it gives CAWWRSFSGANVLTF.

On this clone: Other DNA variants within this sample encode the same CDR3. This rearrangement joins TRBV7-9 to TRBJ1-1, with D hard to call. Trimming cost V 1 base and J 1 base, with 4 bases left between them. The CDR3 sequence is 13 residues long. Germline CDR1 SEHNR, CDR2 FQNEAQ (reference sequence). The DNA of the CDR3 is TGTGCCAGCAGCTTAGGGGCGAACACTGAAGCTTTCTTT. This codes for CASSLGANTEAFF.

The chain carries TRBV6-5 and TRBJ2-3, with a possible D match to TRBD1 (6 bases). V lost 6 bases, J lost 2 bases, and 12 bases lay in between. The germline gives CDR1 MNHEY, CDR2 SVGAGI. CDR3 size: 14 residues. CDR3 sequence: CASRWDTFTDTQYF. Written as DNA, the CDR3 is TGTGCCAGCAGATGGGACACTTTCACAGATACGCAGTATTTT.

The chain recombines TRBV6-5 with TRBJ1-1, with D unclear. V was shortened by 4 bases and J by 0 bases, with 12 bases between the two germline ends. From germline, CDR1 is MNHEY and CDR2 SVGAGI. The CDR3 length is 15 residues. CDR3 in DNA: TGTGCCAGCAGTTCCAGCTCGCGGATGAACACTGAAGCTTTCTTT. Amino acids: CASSSSSRMNTEAFF.

V gene TRBV9 combines with J gene TRBJ1-1; D uncertain. This CDR3 region has 13 residues. V was shortened by 0 bases and J by 8 bases, with 11 bases between the two germline ends. The germline CDR1 and CDR2 sequences are SGDLS and YYNGEE. This CDR3 reads CASSVVAETEAFF. CDR3 sequence (DNA): TGTGCCAGCAGCGTAGTCGCGGAGACCGAAGCTTTCTTT.

This clone occurred once. This rearrangement joins TRBV12-5 to TRBJ2-7; the match to TRBD2 covers 12 bases. The V segment lost 0 bases and the J segment 2 bases; nucleotides outside the gene matches: 5. Germline values: CDR1 LGHNT, CDR2 FRNRAP. The CDR3 length is 17 residues. CDR3 residues: CASGLVPSGGAPYEQYF. CDR3 nucleotide sequence: TGTGCTAGTGGTTTGGTACCTAGCGGGGGGGCTCCCTACGAGCAGTACTTC.

About this clone: Germline and junction disagree at one end, which may indicate a read error. V and J are TRBV6-5 and TRBJ2-7; perhaps TRBD2 as D (6 bases). Germline values: CDR1 MNHEY, CDR2 SVGAGI. The CDR3 runs to 15 residues. The CDR3 DNA follows: TGTGCCAACAGTTACTCCCGGGACTTCTCCTACGAGCAGTACTTC. Translated, it gives CANSYSRDFSYEQYF.

Points on this clone: At one end the junction does not follow the germline gene, possibly because of a read error. The chain joins TRBV7-7 to TRBJ1-4; 7 nucleotides match TRBD1. This CDR3 is built from 16 residues. CDR1 SSHAT and CDR2 FNYEAQ come from the germline V gene (reference sequence). The DNA for the CDR3 is TGTGCTAGCAGCTTAGGAGGGGGCACGGCTAATGAAAAACTGTTTTTT. Its translation: CASSLGGGTANEKLFF.

V and J are TRBV7-3 and TRBJ2-3, with 10 bases lining up with TRBD2. Germline V gene sequence: CDR1 SGHTA, CDR2 FQGTGA. V was clipped by 6 bases and J by 4 bases; unmatched bases: 7. The CDR3 sequence is 15 residues long. The CDR3 coding sequence is TGTGCCAGCAGGACCGGGACTAGCGTGGCAGATACGCAGTATTTT. This gives the protein CASRTGTSVADTQYF.

The chain uses TRBV7-8 and TRBJ1-3; D is unclear. Between the trimmed V and J ends, which lost 2 bases and 2 bases, there was a span of 13 bases. CDR1 is SGHVS, CDR2 FQNEAQ, per germline. The CDR3 has 16 residues. In nucleotides, the CDR3 is TGTGCCAGCAGCTTATATGTCCGGGGAACTGGAAACACCATATATTTT. Its translation: CASSLYVRGTGNTIYF.

V gene TRBV18 combines with J gene TRBJ1-1; tentatively, D is TRBD1 (5 bases). This CDR3 spans 13 amino acids. The V and J ends lost 5 bases and 1 base respectively, with 8 bases between them. Germline CDR1 and CDR2: KGHSH and LQKENI. As DNA, the CDR3 is TGTGCCAGCTCATGGCAGGGGAACACTGAAGCTTTCTTT. It is translated as CASSWQGNTEAFF. Variable domain in full (rest from reference TRBV18 and TRBJ1-1): NAGVMQNPRHLVRRRGQEARLRCSPMKGHSHVYWYRQLPEEGLKFMVYLQKENIIDESGMPKERFSAEFPKEGPSILRIQQVVRGDSAAYFCASSWQGNTEAFFGQGTRLTVV.

The chain is built from TRBV4-3 and TRBJ2-6, with 9 bases lining up with TRBD1. The CDR3 totals 19 residues. Per the germline V gene, CDR1 is LGHNA and CDR2 is YSLEER. With V trimmed by 4 bases and J by 0 bases, 10 bases remained unmatched. The CDR3 protein is CASSRLGPGQGSGANVLTF. The CDR3 bases are TGCGCCAGCAGCCGCCTTGGTCCGGGACAGGGCTCTGGGGCCAACGTCCTGACTTTC.

The chain couples TRBV4-1 to TRBJ2-3; 7 bases are a match to TRBD2. Germline V gene lookup returns CDR1 MGHRA and CDR2 YSYEKL. V dropped 1 base and J dropped 4; count of bases not matched to a gene: 8. The CDR3 runs 16 residues. The CDR3 DNA follows: TGCGCCAGCAGCCAAGGACCCCGGGACTACCCAGATACGCAGTATTTT. Translated: CASSQGPRDYPDTQYF.

The chain combines TRBV9 with TRBJ2-5; TRBD2 agrees at 8 bases. J gave up 5 bases and V 4 bases, and 7 bases lay outside the gene matches. The CDR3 extends over 14 amino acids. CDR1 is SGDLS and CDR2 is YYNGEE in the germline V gene. The CDR3 protein is CASSPGGGRETQYF. Here the CDR3 DNA reads TGTGCCAGCAGCCCCGGGGGGGGGCGGGAGACCCAGTACTTC. The whole variable domain, remainder taken from reference TRBV9 and TRBJ2-5, is DSGVTQTPKHLITATGQRVTLRCSPRSGDLSVYWYQQSLDQGLQFLIQYYNGEERAKGNILERFSAQQFPDLHSELNLSSLELGDSALYFCASSPGGGRETQYFGPGTRLLVL.

The J gene is TRBJ1-5, the V gene TRBV7-2; TRBD1 might be the D (6 bases). Germline lookup yields CDR1 SGHTA and CDR2 FQGNSA. The CDR3 length is 14 residues. V shed 3 bases and J shed 3 bases, with 9 bases lying between them. The CDR3 region is CASSLDRNNQPQHF. The CDR3 DNA sequence: TGTGCCAGCAGCTTGGACAGAAACAATCAGCCCCAGCATTTT. Variable domain in full (rest from reference TRBV7-2 and TRBJ1-5): GAGVSQSPSNKVTEKGKDVELRCDPISGHTALYWYRQSLGQGLEFLIYFQGNSAPDKSGLPSDRFSAERTGGSVSTLTIQRTQQEDSAVYLCASSLDRNNQPQHFGDGTRLSIL.

This chain links TRBV4-2 with TRBJ1-2; the match to TRBD1 covers 7 bases. The CDR3 is 13 amino acids. Trimming at V came to 5 bases and at J to 8 bases, leaving 8 bases not matched to a gene. Germline-derived CDR1 and CDR2 are LGHNA and YNFKEQ. CDR3 bases: TGTGCCAGCAGCTATCGGGACAGTCTCGGCTACACCTTC. It specifies CASSYRDSLGYTF.

The chain employs TRBV13 and TRBJ2-7, with TRBD1 matching 8 bases. The CDR3 spans 13 residues. Germline V CDR1 and CDR2: PRHDT, FYEKMQ (reference sequence). J gave up 3 bases and V 4 bases, and 2 bases lay outside the gene matches. The CDR3 bases are TGTGCCAGCAGCTCCGGACAGGGCTACGAGCAGTACTTC. It is translated as CASSSGQGYEQYF.